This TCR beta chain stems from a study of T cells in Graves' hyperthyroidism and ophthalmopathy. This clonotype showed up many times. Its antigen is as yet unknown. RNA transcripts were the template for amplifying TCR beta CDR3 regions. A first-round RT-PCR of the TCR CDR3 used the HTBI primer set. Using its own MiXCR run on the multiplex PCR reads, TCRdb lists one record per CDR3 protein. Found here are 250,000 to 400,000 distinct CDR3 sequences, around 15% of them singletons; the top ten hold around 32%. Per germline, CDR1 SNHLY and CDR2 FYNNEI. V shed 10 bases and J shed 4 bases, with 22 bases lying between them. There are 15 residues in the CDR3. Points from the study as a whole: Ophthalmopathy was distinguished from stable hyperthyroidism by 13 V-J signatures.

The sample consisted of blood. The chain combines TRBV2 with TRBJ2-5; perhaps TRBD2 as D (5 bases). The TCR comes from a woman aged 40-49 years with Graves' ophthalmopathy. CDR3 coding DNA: TGTGCCACACGTCGAGACCAAGCGGTCGGAGAGACCCAGTACTTC. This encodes CATRRDQAVGETQYF.